Listed below are T cell receptor beta chains from one sample, sequenced in a study of control samples from healthy donors and cancer patients. The table came from immunoSEQ multiplex PCR; TCRdb's copy has only in-frame clones and leaves some out. The repertoire holds some 210,000 clones, with about 91% as singletons. The sequencing input was blood. These receptors were collected from a man between 25 and 39 years old in good health. Each CDR3 is given with its conserved first and last residue. The D gene is left open where the match is weak. Some rows have no size entry. The others give once, few or many, or a class for an expanded clone.

D gene	clone size	V gene	CDR3 length	J gene	CDR3 DNA	CDR3 protein
-	-	TRBV7-6	15	TRBJ1-2	TGTGCCAGCAGCTTTTTGGACAGCAATAACTATGGCTACACCTTC	CASSFLDSNNYGYTF
TRBD2	once	TRBV2	14	TRBJ2-1	TGTGCCAGCAGTGGGACTAGCCCCTACAATGAGCAGTTCTTC	CASSGTSPYNEQFF
TRBD2	-	TRBV18	14	TRBJ2-1	TGTGCCAGCTCACCGGCGGGGGTCTACAATGAGCAGTTCTTC	CASSPAGVYNEQFF
-	once	TRBV24-1	14	TRBJ1-2	TGTGCCACCAGTGATTTGAGGGAATTCTATGGCTACACCTTC	CATSDLREFYGYTF
TRBD2	few	TRBV5-4	15	TRBJ2-7	TGTGCCAGCAGTGCCATGGATCCGGGGGGATACGAGCAGTACTTC	CASSAMDPGGYEQYF
-	-	TRBV6-5	14	TRBJ2-7	TGTGCCAGCAGAGAGGACGGAGCCTCCTACGAGCAGTACTTC	CASREDGASYEQYF
-	few	TRBV7-9	13	TRBJ2-7	TGTGCCAGCAGCTTAGCGGGGGTCGGCGAGCAGTACTTC	CASSLAGVGEQYF
TRBD1	-	TRBV6-1	17	TRBJ1-6	TGTGCCAGCAGTGAACTGGCATGGACAGGGCTTAATTCACCCCTCCACTTT	CASSELAWTGLNSPLHF
-	once	TRBV29-1	12	TRBJ1-4	TGCAGCGTTGAAGGGCCTCGGGAAAAACTGTTTTTT	CSVEGPREKLFF
TRBD2	-	TRBV29-1	14	TRBJ2-1	TGCAGCGTTGAGGAAGCGGGGGCCTACAATGAGCAGTTCTTC	CSVEEAGAYNEQFF
-	few	TRBV7-9	13	TRBJ1-1	TGTGCCAGCAGCTTGAGGCGGGACACTGAAGCTTTCTTT	CASSLRRDTEAFF
-	-	TRBV5-1	15	TRBJ2-1	TGCGCCAGCAGCTTGGAAGGGAATACCTACAATGAGCAGTTCTTC	CASSLEGNTYNEQFF
TRBD1	-	TRBV7-8	15	TRBJ1-4	TGTGCCAGCAGGCCAAACAGGGGATTAGGGGAAAAACTGTTTTTT	CASRPNRGLGEKLFF
-	-	TRBV24-1	12	TRBJ2-1	TGTGCCACTATCCTCTACGCGGGTGAGCAGTTCTTC	CATILYAGEQFF
TRBD1	-	TRBV7-9	17	TRBJ2-3	TGTGCCAGCAGCTTACCGCCGGGACAGGGTTTGGCAGATACGCAGTATTTT	CASSLPPGQGLADTQYF
TRBD1	-	TRBV20-1	15	TRBJ1-2	TGCAGTGCTAGTGCCGGGACAGGGGGACTCTATGGCTACACCTTC	CSASAGTGGLYGYTF
-	-	TRBV27	14	TRBJ1-5	TGTGCCAGCAGTGGGTCGTTGAGCAATCAGCCCCAGCATTTT	CASSGSLSNQPQHF
TRBD2	-	TRBV18	17	TRBJ2-1	TGTGCCAGCTCACCCAGGACTAGCGGGGGGACCTACAATGAGCAGTTCTTC	CASSPRTSGGTYNEQFF
-	-	TRBV30	14	TRBJ1-2	TGTGCCTGGAGTGTACAAGAGATTAACTATGGCTACACCTTC	CAWSVQEINYGYTF
TRBD1	-	TRBV11-2	18	TRBJ2-7	TGTGCCAGCAGCTCATTGAGGGCCGACAGGGAAAGCTCCTACGAGCAGTACTTC	CASSSLRADRESSYEQYF
-	-	TRBV24-1	12	TRBJ2-3	TGTGCCACCAGTGATCCCACAGATACGCAGTATTTT	CATSDPTDTQYF
TRBD1	-	TRBV2	13	TRBJ1-6	TGTGCCAGCAGAGAGACAGGGGGTTCACCCCTCCACTTT	CASRETGGSPLHF
-	-	TRBV5-6	16	TRBJ2-2	TGTGCCAGCACCGCATCTCCCGGGGCGCAGGGCGGGGAGCTGTTTTTT	CASTASPGAQGGELFF
-	-	TRBV2	17	TRBJ1-1	TGTGCCAGCAGTGTGTTTTTCGGACGGAATATGAACACTGAAGCTTTCTTT	CASSVFFGRNMNTEAFF
-	-	TRBV7-9	15	TRBJ2-3	TGTGCCAGCAGCTTAATAGGGGGGACCACAGATACGCAGTATTTT	CASSLIGGTTDTQYF
-	-	TRBV10-1	14	TRBJ1-1	TGCGCCAGCAGCGAGCTGATTCAGGGAACTGAAGCTTTCTTT	CASSELIQGTEAFF
-	-	TRBV3-1/TRBV3-2	15	TRBJ2-1	TGTGCCAGCAGCCATCCCGGGATCAGAGACAATGAGCAGTTCTTC	CASSHPGIRDNEQFF
-	-	TRBV14	13	TRBJ2-7	TGTGCCAGCAGCCTTGGAGACGGTTACGAGCAGTACTTC	CASSLGDGYEQYF
-	-	TRBV11-2	16	TRBJ1-3	TGTGCCAGCAGCGTAGGGCCCGGGGCCTCTGGAAACACCATATATTTT	CASSVGPGASGNTIYF
-	few	TRBV9	20	TRBJ1-4	TGTGCCAGCAGCGTAGCCGGGGGACCTGATTGGAGGGTAACTAATGAAAAACTGTTTTTT	CASSVAGGPDWRVTNEKLFF
-	-	TRBV6-2/TRBV6-3	15	TRBJ1-5	TGTGCCAGCAGTTACGGGGGGGGAGGCAATCAGCCCCAGCATTTT	CASSYGGGGNQPQHF
TRBD1	-	TRBV4-2	15	TRBJ2-5	TGTGCCAGCAGCCAGGACAGGAATAGCCAAGAGACCCAGTACTTC	CASSQDRNSQETQYF
-	once	TRBV3-1/TRBV3-2	15	TRBJ2-1	TGTGCCAGCAGCCACGTATGGGCGGACCACAATGAGCAGTTCTTC	CASSHVWADHNEQFF
TRBD1	-	TRBV27	18	TRBJ2-7	TGTGCCAGCAGACGTGGGACAGGGGCCATAATAAGCTCCTACGAGCAGTACTTC	CASRRGTGAIISSYEQYF
TRBD2	-	TRBV5-4	16	TRBJ2-1	TGTGCCAGCAGGTGGGAACTAGCGGGGGTCTACAATGAGCAGTTCTTC	CASRWELAGVYNEQFF
-	-	TRBV5-6	11	TRBJ1-2	TGTGCCAGCAGCTTTCGGGGAAGCTACACCTTC	CASSFRGSYTF
TRBD2	-	TRBV30	13	TRBJ2-7	TGTGCCTGGAGTGTAGGACTAGCGACCGAGCAGTACTTC	CAWSVGLATEQYF
TRBD2	-	TRBV13	13	TRBJ2-1	TGTGCCAGCAGCGACTCTAGCGGAAATGAGCAGTTCTTC	CASSDSSGNEQFF
-	-	TRBV10-3	15	TRBJ1-5	TGTGCCATCAGTGAGTCTGACAGTAGCAATCAGCCCCAGCATTTT	CAISESDSSNQPQHF
TRBD1	-	TRBV14	17	TRBJ2-3	TGTGCCAGCAGCCCAAATTCCCGACAGGGCTCACGGGCTACGCAGTATTTT	CASSPNSRQGSRATQYF
-	once	TRBV2	11	TRBJ1-2	TGTGCCACTGGGGGTAACTATGGCTACACCTTC	CATGGNYGYTF
-	-	TRBV19	12	TRBJ1-6	TGTGCCACCGGGGAGGGGAATTCACCCCTCCACTTT	CATGEGNSPLHF
-	-	TRBV7-9	14	TRBJ2-4	TGTGCCAGCAGCTTAGGGGGAGCCAAAAACATTCAGTACTTC	CASSLGGAKNIQYF
-	-	TRBV12-3/TRBV12-4	13	TRBJ2-7	TGTGCCAGCAGTTTAGCAGGGCGCTACGAGCAGTACTTC	CASSLAGRYEQYF
-	-	TRBV7-8	15	TRBJ1-2	TGTGCCAGCAGCTTAGAAGTTAACTCTAACTATGGCTACACCTTC	CASSLEVNSNYGYTF
-	-	TRBV4-1	17	TRBJ1-2	TGCGCCAGCAGCCAAGATTTCGGACAGATGGGTAACTATGGCTACACCTTC	CASSQDFGQMGNYGYTF
-	-	TRBV5-4	16	TRBJ2-3	TGTGCCAGCAGCTTAAAAACTTTGTGGGGCACAGATACGCAGTATTTT	CASSLKTLWGTDTQYF
-	-	TRBV7-2	16	TRBJ1-4	TGTGCCAGCAGCCCCGCCCGGGGGGCAACTAATGAAAAACTGTTTTTT	CASSPARGATNEKLFF
-	-	TRBV11-2	15	TRBJ2-5	TGTGCCAGCAGCGGGGGTCTCAGAAACCAAGAGACCCAGTACTTC	CASSGGLRNQETQYF
TRBD1	once	TRBV9	15	TRBJ1-2	TGTGCCAGCAGCGTCTCCGGGACAGGGGACTATGGCTACACCTTC	CASSVSGTGDYGYTF
-	-	TRBV4-1	18	TRBJ2-7	TGCGCCAGCAGCCAAGCCACTCCGAGACAGACATTCTCCTACGAGCAGTACTTC	CASSQATPRQTFSYEQYF
-	few	TRBV4-2	16	TRBJ2-2	TGTGCCAGCACCCGCGAGTGGGGCGCGAACACCGGGGAGCTGTTTTTT	CASTREWGANTGELFF
TRBD1	few	TRBV30	14	TRBJ1-3	TGTGCCTGGAGTCAAGGACAGGTGGGAAACACCATATATTTT	CAWSQGQVGNTIYF
-	-	TRBV12-3/TRBV12-4	12	TRBJ1-2	TGTGCCAGCAGTTTGCTGGCCTATGGCTACACCTTC	CASSLLAYGYTF
-	few	TRBV9	15	TRBJ2-7	TGTGCCAGCAGCGTAGGCCAGGGGGGATTATACGAGCAGTACTTC	CASSVGQGGLYEQYF
-	-	TRBV6-1	12	TRBJ2-1	TGTGCCAGCAGTGAAGACACACCGAAGCACTTCTTC	CASSEDTPKHFF
-	-	TRBV7-8	13	TRBJ2-2	TGTGCCAGCAGCTTAGATGCGGGCCGGGAGCTGTTTTTT	CASSLDAGRELFF
-	once	TRBV4-1	14	TRBJ2-7	TGCGCCAGCAGCCCTAACAGGGATACCTACGAGCAGTACTTC	CASSPNRDTYEQYF
TRBD1	-	TRBV6-4	13	TRBJ1-4	TGTGCCAGCAGCCCAGACAGGGGCGAAAAACTGTTTTTT	CASSPDRGEKLFF
-	-	TRBV3-1/TRBV3-2	16	TRBJ1-3	TGTGCCAGCAGCCAAGGGGGCAGTAGCTCTGGAAACACCATATATTTT	CASSQGGSSSGNTIYF